A single sample gave rise to the 18 T cell receptor beta chains below, sequenced in a study of blood T cell repertoires in COVID-19 (TCRdb year 2020). The library was prepared using the immunoSEQ multiplex PCR assay. TCRdb obtained this table from immuneACCESS and retained in-frame rearrangements with V and J assigned. These tables miss some clones; where compared with another copy, unresolved V genes account for less than half of the shortfall, and the remainder is unexplained. In all, the sample holds 150,000 to 200,000 clones, and roughly 90% of those were seen once. Jointly, the top ten make up 2.5% to 3% of the sample. The material sequenced was peripheral blood. These TCRs come from a man aged 55 to 70 with acute or convalescent COVID-19.

This chain uses TRBV19 with TRBJ1-3; D remains unclear. Trimming removed 3 bases from V and 4 bases from J, with 7 bases in between. Germline V gene sequence: CDR1 LNHDA, CDR2 SQIVND (reference sequence). The CDR3 consists of 13 residues. CDR3 residues: CASSIQSGNTIYF. In DNA, the CDR3 is TGTGCCAGTAGTATCCAGTCCGGAAACACCATATATTTT. Filled out from reference TRBV19 and TRBJ1-3, the complete variable domain reads DGGITQSPKYLFRKEGQNVTLSCEQNLNHDAMYWYRQDPGQGLRLIYYSQIVNDFQKGDIAEGYSVSREKKESFPLTVTSAQKNPTAFYLCASSIQSGNTIYFGEGSWLTVV.

As DNA, the CDR3 is TGTGCCAGCAGCTCCGGGACAGTCAACACCGGGGAGCTGTTTTTT. Its protein product is CASSSGTVNTGELFF. The chain recombines TRBV11-3 with TRBJ2-2; 7 bases fit TRBD1. This CDR3 comprises 15 residues. After removal of 4 bases from V and 2 bases from J, the junction contained 4 bases not matched to a gene. Germline assignment: CDR1 SGHNT and CDR2 YENEEA.

This clone was picked up a small number of times. The chain recombines TRBV19 with TRBJ1-4; 8 nucleotides align to TRBD1. The V and J ends lost 7 bases and 0 bases, in that order; junction bases with no gene match: 10. This CDR3 is built from 17 residues. The V gene's germline CDR1 is LNHDA and CDR2 SQIVND (reference sequence). The CDR3 bases are TGTGCCAGTAACCCGACAGGGGCTCTGACAACTAATGAAAAACTGTTTTTT. This translates into CASNPTGALTTNEKLFF.

The V and J genes are TRBV5-1 and TRBJ2-1, with 7 bases that match TRBD1. The V and J ends lost 4 bases and 13 bases, in that order; junction bases with no gene match: 14. Germline loops: CDR1 SGHRS, CDR2 YFSETQ. The CDR3 is 14 amino acids. The CDR3 DNA sequence: TGCGCCAGCAGCAGGTCCGAAAAAGGGGGCTTTCAGTTCTTC. Protein sequence: CASSRSEKGGFQFF.

This clone was detected a few times. The rearrangement uses TRBV7-2 and TRBJ1-3, with D perhaps TRBD1 (5 bases). This CDR3 contains 15 residues. V gave up 3 bases and J gave up 0 bases, with 9 bases separating them. Germline V gives CDR1 SGHTA, CDR2 FQGNSA. In DNA, the CDR3 is TGTGCCAGCAGCTTTCAGGGTTCCTCTGGAAACACCATATATTTT. This sequence encodes CASSFQGSSGNTIYF.

The J gene is TRBJ1-2, the V gene TRBV3-1 (or the pseudogene TRBV3-2); D gene unclear. The germline CDR1 and CDR2 sequences are LGHDT and YNNKEL (reference sequence). The CDR3 totals 14 residues. V lost 2 bases to trimming and J lost 2 bases, with 9 bases between them. The DNA for the CDR3 is TGTGCCAGCAGCCAACAAGCGGGGAACTATGGCTACACCTTC. It codes for CASSQQAGNYGYTF.

This chain joins TRBV10-2 and TRBJ1-5, with a tentative D call TRBD1 (5 bases). CDR1 WSHSY and CDR2 SAAADI come from the germline V gene. Trimming pared 3 bases from V and 0 bases from J, leaving 15 bases between. The CDR3 runs to 17 residues. The CDR3 spells CASSEGGAYYSNQPQHF. CDR3 nucleotide sequence: TGCGCCAGCAGTGAAGGTGGGGCCTACTATAGCAATCAGCCCCAGCATTTT.

The chain links TRBV6-1 to TRBJ1-1; 8 bases are a match to TRBD1. The junction had 3 bases not matched to a gene; V was cut back by 1 base and J by 5 bases. Germline CDR1 is MNHNS and CDR2 is SASEGT. The CDR3 is 14 amino acids. CDR3 DNA: TGTGCCAGCAGTGAAGGGACAGGGCGTACTGAAGCTTTCTTT. Amino acid sequence: CASSEGTGRTEAFF.

The V call is TRBV5-8, the J call TRBJ1-3; no definite D call. The germline V and J ends were trimmed by 2 bases and 11 bases, with 8 bases remaining between them. Germline V gene data show CDR1 as SGHTS and CDR2 as YDEGEE. The CDR3 contains 11 residues. This CDR3 is CASSFLAPIYF. CDR3 in DNA: TGTGCCAGCAGCTTTTTGGCACCCATATATTTT.

The chain recombines TRBV4-1 with TRBJ2-7; D might be TRBD1 (5 bases). The V end lost 1 base, the J end lost 5 bases, and 15 bases lay between the germline ends. This CDR3 spans 15 amino acids. CDR1 is MGHRA, CDR2 YSYEKL, per germline. The CDR3 DNA is TGCGCCAGCAGCCAAGGTCGGGCGCAGGGTAACGAGCAGTACTTC. Translating it yields CASSQGRAQGNEQYF.

V gene TRBV19 combines with J gene TRBJ1-2, with TRBD1 matching 8 bases. Germline V gives CDR1 LNHDA, CDR2 SQIVND (reference sequence). This CDR3 region has 17 residues. The junction had 18 bases not matched to a gene; V was cut back by 5 bases and J by 7 bases. This CDR3 is CASSPWTGRSFGGGYTF. CDR3 coding DNA: TGTGCCAGTAGTCCTTGGACAGGGCGCTCCTTCGGGGGTGGCTACACCTTC.

The chain links TRBV5-1 to TRBJ2-7; D is unclear. The CDR3 has 14 residues. V was trimmed by 2 bases and J by 3 bases, leaving 12 bases between them. Germline lookup yields CDR1 SGHRS and CDR2 YFSETQ. In nucleotides, the CDR3 is TGCGCCAGCAGCTTTCGAGACATAGACTACGAGCAGTACTTC. It is translated as CASSFRDIDYEQYF. Complete variable domain (other parts from reference TRBV5-1 and TRBJ2-7): KAGVTQTPRYLIKTRGQQVTLSCSPISGHRSVSWYQQTPGQGLQFLFEYFSETQRNKGNFPGRFSGRQFSNSRSEMNVSTLELGDSALYLCASSFRDIDYEQYFGPGTRLTVT.

This clone was seen a few times. The chain links TRBV29-1 to TRBJ1-4; 9 nucleotides align to TRBD1. CDR1 and CDR2 from the germline V gene are SQVTM and ANQGSEA. The trim removed 7 bases at V and 3 bases at J, leaving 6 bases unmatched. The CDR3 contains 14 residues. CDR3 nucleotides: TGCAGCGCTAGACAGGGGGGTCCTAATGAAAAACTGTTTTTT. Its translation: CSARQGGPNEKLFF.

The V and J genes are TRBV5-6 and TRBJ2-7, with 12 bases identical to TRBD1. The CDR3 sequence is 15 residues long. The germline V gene encodes CDR1 SGHDT and CDR2 YYEEEE. Germline trimming cut 5 bases from V and 3 bases from J; bases unmatched to any gene: 6. The chain's CDR3 is CASRLGTGGVYEQYF. The CDR3 DNA reads TGTGCCAGCAGATTAGGGACAGGGGGCGTCTACGAGCAGTACTTC.

J is TRBJ1-4 and V is TRBV5-1, with 7 bases that match TRBD1. The V gene end was trimmed by 0 bases and the J gene end by 8 bases; junction bases not matched to a gene: 4. Germline loops: CDR1 SGHRS, CDR2 YFSETQ. The CDR3 has 14 amino acids. In DNA, the CDR3 is TGCGCCAGCAGCTTGGGACAGGGAGACGAAAAACTGTTTTTT. It specifies CASSLGQGDEKLFF.

V and J are TRBV21-1 and TRBJ2-7; TRBD2, the table's D call, was not compared with the DNA. TRBV21-1 is classified as a pseudogene. The CDR3 totals 16 residues. CDR3 sequence (DNA): TGTGCCAGCAGCAAAGAGGGAGGGAGAGGGAGTCACGAGCAGTACTTC. Its translation: CASSKEGGRGSHEQYF.

The chain links TRBV6-5 to TRBJ1-2, with D possibly matching TRBD1 (6 bases). Per the germline V gene, CDR1 is MNHEY and CDR2 is SVGAGI. There are 12 residues in the CDR3. Trimming removed 8 bases at V and 8 bases at J, with 15 bases between. The CDR3, as DNA: TGTGCCAGCCTGACCCCAGGGGAGGGCTACACCTTC. Amino acids: CASLTPGEGYTF.

The chain has TRBV18 and TRBJ2-7, with D maybe TRBD1 (8 bases). This CDR3 contains 15 residues. CDR1 is KGHSH and CDR2 is LQKENI in the germline V gene. Deletions cut 4 bases from V and 5 bases from J, with 18 bases between. CDR3 protein: CASSLKTGGAHEQYF. The CDR3 DNA is TGTGCCAGCTCACTTAAAACAGGGGGGGCACACGAGCAGTACTTC.